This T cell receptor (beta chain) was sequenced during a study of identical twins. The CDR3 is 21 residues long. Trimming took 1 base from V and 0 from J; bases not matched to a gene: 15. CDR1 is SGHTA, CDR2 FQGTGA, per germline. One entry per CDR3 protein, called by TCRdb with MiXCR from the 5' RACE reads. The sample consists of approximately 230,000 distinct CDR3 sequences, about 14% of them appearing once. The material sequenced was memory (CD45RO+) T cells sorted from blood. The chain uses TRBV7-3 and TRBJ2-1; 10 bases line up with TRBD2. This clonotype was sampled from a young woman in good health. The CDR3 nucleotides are TGTGCCAGCAGCTTAATGTCCTCTAGCGGGAGTTTCTATAGCTCCTACAATGAGCAGTTCTTC. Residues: CASSLMSSSGSFYSSYNEQFF.